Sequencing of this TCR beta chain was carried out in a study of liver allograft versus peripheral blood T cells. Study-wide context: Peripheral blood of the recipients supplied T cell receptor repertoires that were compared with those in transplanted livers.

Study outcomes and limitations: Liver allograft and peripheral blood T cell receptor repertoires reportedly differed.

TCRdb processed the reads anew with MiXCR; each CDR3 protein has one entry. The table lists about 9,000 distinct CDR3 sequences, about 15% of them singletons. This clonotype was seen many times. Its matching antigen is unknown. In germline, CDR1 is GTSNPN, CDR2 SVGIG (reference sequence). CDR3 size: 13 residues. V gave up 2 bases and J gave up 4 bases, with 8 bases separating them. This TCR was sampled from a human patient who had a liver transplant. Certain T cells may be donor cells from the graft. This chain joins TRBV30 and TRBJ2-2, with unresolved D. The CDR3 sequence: CAWSKGVTGELFF. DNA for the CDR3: TGTGCCTGGAGTAAAGGAGTCACCGGGGAGCTGTTTTTT. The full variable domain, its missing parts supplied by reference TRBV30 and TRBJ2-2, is SQTIHQWPATLVQPVGSPLSLECTVEGTSNPNLYWYRQAAGRGLQLLFYSVGIGQISSEVPQNLSASRPQDRQFILSSKKLLLSDSGFYLCAWSKGVTGELFFGEGSRLTVL.